This entry is about one T cell receptor (beta chain). Original data processing: How many nucleated cells were present was estimated from reference gene primer amplification. Measured with immunoSEQ multiplex PCR; TCRdb has only the in-frame clones, and not every one. V and J calls and clone size are those listed in that table; D and trimming were worked out from the DNA. Of 15,000 to 20,000 clones listed, 85% to 95% are singletons. The sample is drawn from a study of blood T cell repertoires in COVID-19. Study in general: Samples of COVID-19 (acute and convalescent) were obtained from the United States, Italy and Spain. T cells, B-cell-depleted T cells, or PBMCs supplied cDNA or gDNA.

The CDR3 length is 13 residues. CDR1 and CDR2 from the germline V gene are SGHTA and FQGNSA. Trimming removed 6 bases from V and 4 bases from J, with 11 bases in between. Sequencing was done on a sample of peripheral blood. V and J are TRBV7-2 and TRBJ2-3, with a weak D call TRBD1 (6 bases). The receptor was derived from a human donor in a cohort sampled during active COVID-19. Here the CDR3 DNA reads TGTGCCAGCAGAATTAAGGGGGCAGATACGCAGTATTTT. It translates to CASRIKGADTQYF.